What follows are 30 T cell receptor beta chains derived from one specimen sequenced in a study of OX40 agonist ivuxolimab in advanced cancers. TCRdb keeps only in-frame clones here, not all; method: immunoSEQ multiplex PCR. The sample carries 60,000 or so clones, 84% recorded once. The sequencing here drew on CD4+ or CD8+ T cells sorted from blood, taken in a trial of the OX40 agonist ivuxolimab. Every receptor here comes from an adult with an advanced solid tumor such as melanoma, head and neck, liver or kidney cancer.

This chain uses TRBV7-9 with TRBJ1-6, with TRBD1 identical over 8 bases. With V trimmed by 5 bases and J by 13 bases, 7 bases remained unmatched. CDR1 is SEHNR, CDR2 FQNEAQ, per germline (reference sequence). The CDR3 length is 13 residues. The CDR3 DNA reads TGTGCCAGCAGCGCCGGGGCAGGGGGCCCCCTCCACTTT. Its protein is CASSAGAGGPLHF.

This clone was found a few times. This rearrangement joins TRBV19 to TRBJ2-3; 7 bases align to TRBD1. Trimming removed 5 bases from V and 0 bases from J; junction bases left unmatched: 11. The CDR3 runs to 17 residues. The V gene's germline CDR1 is LNHDA and CDR2 SQIVND (reference sequence). The CDR3 sequence: CASSVYTGALSTDTQYF. In DNA, the CDR3 is TGTGCCAGTAGTGTTTACACAGGGGCCCTTAGCACAGATACGCAGTATTTT.

This chain connects TRBV27 to TRBJ2-7, with D maybe TRBD2 (6 bases). This CDR3 spans 12 amino acids. Germline CDR1 and CDR2: MNHEY and SMNVEV (reference sequence). V dropped 7 bases and J dropped 9 bases, with 16 bases sitting between them. The DNA of the CDR3 is TGTGCCAGCATTACTTGGGCTAGCGTGCAGTACTTC. Translating it yields CASITWASVQYF.

The rearrangement uses TRBV14 and TRBJ1-3, with a possible D match to TRBD1 (5 bases). The CDR3 loop spans 16 amino acids. Deletions cut 1 base from V and 0 bases from J, with 10 bases between. Germline V gene lookup returns CDR1 SGHDN and CDR2 FVKESK. The DNA for the CDR3 is TGTGCCAGCAGCCAAGGGGGCGGATACTCTGGAAACACCATATATTTT. Residues: CASSQGGGYSGNTIYF.

The chain combines TRBV7-9 with TRBJ1-1, with D perhaps TRBD1 (6 bases). V was pared by 3 bases and J by 3 bases, with 11 bases between. CDR1 is SEHNR, CDR2 FQNEAQ, per germline (reference sequence). The CDR3 has 14 amino acids. The CDR3 nucleotides are TGTGCCAGCAGCTTGGGACATCTAGACACTGAAGCTTTCTTT. It is translated as CASSLGHLDTEAFF.

This clone was seen just once. The chain recombines TRBV19 with TRBJ1-4, with D uncertain. Per the germline V gene, CDR1 is LNHDA and CDR2 is SQIVND (reference sequence). Trimming left V 7 bases short and J 0 bases short, with 15 bases between. The CDR3 runs to 16 residues. The CDR3 reads CASKNNPITTNEKLFF. DNA for the CDR3: TGTGCCAGTAAAAATAACCCAATTACAACTAATGAAAAACTGTTTTTT.

The rearrangement uses TRBV10-3 and TRBJ2-3; 16 positions match TRBD2. Germline CDR1 ENHRY, CDR2 SYGVKD. The CDR3 is 21 residues long. The J segment lost 0 bases and the V segment lost 6 bases, leaving 15 bases of the junction unmatched. Here the CDR3 DNA reads TGTGCCATCAGGCCCGGCCCGGGACTAGCGGGAGGGGTATCTAGCACAGATACGCAGTATTTT. It yields the protein CAIRPGPGLAGGVSSTDTQYF.

The rearrangement uses TRBV23-1 and TRBJ1-1; possibly TRBD1 for D (5 bases). TRBV23-1 is identified as an open reading frame with a role that is uncertain. V was clipped by 4 bases and J by 1 base, with 10 bases between them. This CDR3 region has 14 residues. CDR3 in DNA: TGCGCCAGCAGTCTGAGGGGATCGAACACTGAAGCTTTCTTT. Amino acids: CASSLRGSNTEAFF.

The genes are TRBV18 and TRBJ1-1, with D tentatively TRBD1 (6 bases). The V gene lost 6 bases and the J gene lost 6 bases, with 14 bases spanning the gap. Germline loops: CDR1 KGHSH, CDR2 LQKENI. This CDR3 contains 13 residues. CDR3 region: CASSPTGEAEAFF. The CDR3 coding sequence is TGTGCCAGCTCTCCGACAGGAGAAGCTGAAGCTTTCTTT.

This clone was seen only once. The CDR3 is CSVDAGTGVETQYF. DNA for the CDR3: TGCAGCGTTGACGCCGGGACAGGAGTGGAGACCCAGTACTTC. V is TRBV29-1 and J is TRBJ2-5; 8 bases align to TRBD1. Germline CDR1 is SQVTM and CDR2 is ANQGSEA. With V trimmed by 3 bases and J by 5 bases, 8 bases remained unmatched. This CDR3 region has 14 residues.

This clone came up once. CDR3 nucleotide sequence: TGTGCCAGCAGCCCGACCAGGGGGGCTACGGGAGAAAAACTGTTTTTT. This translates into CASSPTRGATGEKLFF. The chain carries TRBV5-6 and TRBJ1-4, with TRBD1 matching 7 bases. Germline CDR1 SGHDT, CDR2 YYEEEE. CDR3 size: 16 residues. Trimming took 4 bases from V and 8 from J; bases not matched to a gene: 14.

The count of this clone is one. This sequence joins TRBV11-3 and TRBJ2-1, with TRBD2 identical over 7 bases. With V trimmed by 1 base and J by 6 bases, 6 bases remained unmatched. From germline, CDR1 is SGHNT and CDR2 YENEEA. This CDR3 contains 15 residues. CDR3 bases: TGTGCCAGCAGCTTAGTTGGCGGGGGAACCAATGAGCAGTTCTTC. Protein product: CASSLVGGGTNEQFF.

The chain is built from TRBV5-1 and TRBJ2-5; possibly TRBD1 or TRBD2 for D (5 bases each). V lost 5 bases and J 4 bases, leaving 18 bases between the germline ends. The CDR3 runs 15 residues. Germline assignment: CDR1 SGHRS and CDR2 YFSETQ. The CDR3 bases are TGCGCCAGCAGGCAACTTTTCACGGGGCGAGAGACCCAGTACTTC. This encodes CASRQLFTGRETQYF.

This clone was detected only a few times. The CDR3 loop reads CAWEGGYNEQFF. Written as DNA, the CDR3 is TGTGCCTGGGAAGGGGGGTACAATGAGCAGTTCTTC. The J gene is TRBJ2-1, the V gene TRBV30; tentatively, D is TRBD1 or TRBD2 (6 bases each). The CDR3 contains 12 residues. Trimming left V 5 bases short and J 4 bases short, with 9 bases between. Germline CDR1 and CDR2: GTSNPN and SVGIG (reference sequence).

The V call is TRBV7-9, the J call TRBJ1-6, with no clear D. Trimming removed 5 bases at V and 9 bases at J, with 8 bases between. The CDR3 consists of 12 residues. Germline CDR1 and CDR2: SEHNR and FQNEAQ (reference sequence). CDR3 nucleotide sequence: TGTGCCAGCAGCCCCTATTCTTCACCCCTCCACTTT. Residues: CASSPYSSPLHF.

This chain links TRBV28 with TRBJ1-4; D is undetermined. The CDR3 has 15 residues. CDR1 is MDHEN and CDR2 is SYDVKM in the germline V gene. Trimming took off 3 bases at V and 8 bases at J, with 16 bases between the two ends. CDR3 residues: CASSLSGSSLEKLFF. In nucleotides, the CDR3 is TGTGCCAGCAGTTTGTCAGGTTCCTCGCTAGAAAAACTGTTTTTT.

The chain combines TRBV10-3 with TRBJ2-2; 8 nucleotides match TRBD2. J was trimmed by 8 bases and V by 3 bases; bases with no gene match: 11. Germline loops: CDR1 ENHRY, CDR2 SYGVKD. The CDR3 length is 16 residues. CDR3 in DNA: TGTGCCATCAGTGAAGCGTTCGGAGCGGGAGTTGGGGAGCTGTTTTTT. Translation: CAISEAFGAGVGELFF.

The chain has TRBV27 and TRBJ2-3; D is unclear. Germline V lookup: CDR1 MNHEY, CDR2 SMNVEV (reference sequence). The V end was cut by 2 bases, the J end by 4 bases, with 19 bases between. The CDR3 covers 17 residues. In DNA, the CDR3 is TGTGCCAGCAGTTTAGCCCCGGGCGTACCGAACTCAGATACGCAGTATTTT. It encodes CASSLAPGVPNSDTQYF.

The chain joins TRBV29-1 to TRBJ2-4, with 9 bases fitting TRBD1. Germline lookup yields CDR1 SQVTM and CDR2 ANQGSEA. Unmatched junction bases numbered 4, after V lost 7 bases and J lost 3 bases. CDR3 length equals 13 residues. The CDR3 nucleotides are TGCAGCGGCTGGGACAGGGACAAAAACATTCAGTACTTC. Translating it yields CSGWDRDKNIQYF.

V usage is TRBV30 and J usage is TRBJ2-2, with D hard to call. Trimming left V 4 bases short and J 4 bases short, with 10 bases between. Per germline, CDR1 GTSNPN and CDR2 SVGIG (reference sequence). This CDR3 is 13 amino acids long. This chain's CDR3 is CAWNVWGTGELFF. CDR3 nucleotides: TGTGCCTGGAACGTATGGGGCACCGGGGAGCTGTTTTTT.

V is TRBV19 and J is TRBJ1-4, with D possibly being TRBD1 (5 bases). This CDR3 contains 15 residues. Germline CDR1 reads LNHDA; CDR2 reads SQIVND (reference sequence). V was cut by 6 bases and J by 4 bases, with 15 bases left in between. The CDR3 spells CASRLAVTVNEKLFF. CDR3 DNA: TGTGCCAGTAGGCTAGCAGTGACAGTTAATGAAAAACTGTTTTTT.

The chain is built from TRBV19 and TRBJ1-3, with unresolved D. Trimming cost V 7 bases and J 0 bases, with 13 bases left between them. The V gene's germline CDR1 is LNHDA and CDR2 SQIVND (reference sequence). This CDR3 is built from 15 residues. This CDR3 is CASTTDRSSGNTIYF. For the CDR3, the DNA is TGTGCCAGTACCACTGACCGGAGCTCTGGAAACACCATATATTTT.

The V call is TRBV30, the J call TRBJ1-6, with D hard to call. Trimming shortened V by 3 bases and J by 6 bases, and 21 bases separated the two germline ends. The germline gives CDR1 GTSNPN, CDR2 SVGIG (reference sequence). The CDR3 runs 17 residues. CDR3 in DNA: TGTGCCTGGAGCATCCGCCGGGATCGACGGCTTAATTCACCCCTCCACTTT. The encoded protein is CAWSIRRDRRLNSPLHF.

The chain couples TRBV19 to TRBJ2-1, with 12 bases aligning to TRBD2. There are 15 residues in the CDR3. The V gene end was trimmed by 10 bases and the J gene end by 6 bases; junction bases not matched to a gene: 10. From germline, CDR1 is LNHDA and CDR2 SQIVND (reference sequence). CDR3: CATSPLAGGLNEQFF. The CDR3 region has the DNA TGTGCCACCTCGCCTCTAGCGGGAGGGCTCAATGAGCAGTTCTTC.

This clone was seen only once. This chain uses TRBV5-4 with TRBJ2-5; 8 positions agree with TRBD1. CDR3 length: 13 amino acids. V lost 4 bases, J lost 5 bases, and 4 bases stayed unmatched. Germline CDR1 SGHNT, CDR2 YYREEE (reference sequence). The CDR3 loop is CASSVDRAETQYF. In nucleotides, the CDR3 is TGTGCCAGCAGCGTGGACAGGGCCGAGACCCAGTACTTC.

The chain employs TRBV4-1 and TRBJ2-1, with 10 bases that match TRBD2. The junction had 8 bases not matched to a gene; V was cut back by 2 bases and J by 7 bases. Germline loops: CDR1 MGHRA, CDR2 YSYEKL. CDR3 length: 16 amino acids. The CDR3 protein is CASSQSLAGVNNEQFF. CDR3 nucleotide sequence: TGCGCCAGCAGCCAATCCCTAGCGGGAGTTAATAATGAGCAGTTCTTC.

This clone was seen a handful of times. This chain uses TRBV19 with TRBJ1-1; 9 nucleotides match TRBD1. The V gene end was trimmed by 5 bases and the J gene end by 3 bases; junction bases not matched to a gene: 10. Germline loops: CDR1 LNHDA, CDR2 SQIVND (reference sequence). The length of the CDR3 is 16 residues. This chain's CDR3 is CASSPRWTGAYTEAFF. DNA of the CDR3: TGTGCCAGTAGTCCCAGATGGACAGGGGCCTACACTGAAGCTTTCTTT.

This chain links TRBV5-1 with TRBJ2-6, with D perhaps TRBD2 (6 bases). V gave up 1 base and J gave up 1 base, with 15 bases separating them. Germline V CDR1 and CDR2: SGHRS, YFSETQ. This CDR3 has 18 residues. CDR3 in amino acids: CASSLNGGVASGANVLTF. As DNA, the CDR3 is TGCGCCAGCAGCTTGAACGGGGGAGTGGCTTCTGGGGCCAACGTCCTGACTTTC.

This clone was observed a handful of times. The J gene is TRBJ2-7, the V gene TRBV5-4, with TRBD1 matching 9 bases. The CDR3 covers 14 residues. CDR1 and CDR2 (germline): SGHNT, YYREEE (reference sequence). V shed 3 bases, J shed 4 bases, and the junction held 5 bases outside the gene matches. Here the CDR3 reads CASSSRTGDYEQYF. CDR3 nucleotides: TGTGCCAGCAGCTCCCGGACAGGGGATTACGAGCAGTACTTC.

The V gene is TRBV7-9, the J gene TRBJ2-7; D gene unclear. This CDR3 region has 14 residues. Germline assignment: CDR1 SEHNR and CDR2 FQNEAQ (reference sequence). Trimming took 5 bases from V and 5 from J, leaving 16 bases between them. The CDR3 sequence is CASSHPGPSDEQYF. CDR3 nucleotide sequence: TGTGCCAGCAGCCACCCGGGTCCATCCGACGAGCAGTACTTC.